This T cell receptor beta chain was recovered during a study of early T cells in non-severe SARS-CoV-2 infection listed by TCRdb under 2021. In terms of the full investigation: TCR sequencing used bulk RNA from unsorted whole blood, so alpha and beta chains could not be paired. General study outcomes and caveats: VDJdb matching was skewed toward anti-spike CD8 responses, so virus-specific expansions were likely underestimated and private and CD4 specificities were missed.

As to this clonotype: No antigen is known for it. No per-base quality is available; no much larger clone lies one base away.

A case-control design nested within a healthcare worker cohort in London, UK, was used, with weekly nasopharyngeal swab PCR tests and blood sampling performed. Healthcare workers were recruited between 23 and 31 March 2020, during the week of the UK lockdown, and were followed weekly for up to about 15 weeks. The trim is 4 bases for V and 0 bases for J, with a gap of 12 bases between the germline ends. CDR3 length: 16 amino acids, cysteine to phenylalanine. CDR3 DNA is the only sequence kept; it has 48 bases, read in frame from the first base. The germline V gene (reference sequence) provides CDR1 MNHNY and CDR2 SVGAGI. Receptor amplification or capture employed 5' RACE. For sequencing, a NextSeq 500 was employed. The TCR library protocol attached unique molecular identifiers to individual cDNA molecules to correct for sequencing error and PCR bias. Both TCR alpha and beta chains were sequenced, and tight co-correlation was observed between alpha and beta sequence abundances in each sample. On the study's bioinformatics: Decombinator V4 was used to annotate TCR sequences for V gene, J gene and CDR3. Expanded TCRs were defined as changing significantly between any two time points under a Poisson model with p below 0.0001. TCR abundances were normalised to the total number of TCRs sequenced per sample and expressed as counts per million. MAIT TCRs were defined by TRAV1-2 paired with TRAJ12, TRAJ20 or TRAJ33, and iNKT TCRs by TRAV10 paired with TRAJ18. VDJdb, accessed 1 November 2021, was searched for CMV, EBV and SARS-CoV-2 annotated TCRs, excluding TCRs annotated for multiple antigens. Using fastp at Q25 and MiXCR, TCRdb reprocessed the public reads and kept productive beta chains. A single entry per CDR3 protein holds the most common genes and DNA from its merged rows. None of the V and J calls come from the authors' own analysis; TCRdb made them. Counted in this sample were roughly 83,000 distinct CDR3 sequences; approximately 12% of them appeared once. Of the sample, roughly 4.5% falls within the top ten clones.

The specimen was whole blood, collected at baseline. This TCR was recovered from an adult who was a healthcare worker with PCR-confirmed SARS-CoV-2 infection or an uninfected control (not recorded which). The V and J segments used are TRBV6-6 and TRBJ1-4; the D region possibly corresponds to TRBD1 (5 bases align). The CDR3 in this case is CASSSPGGSTNEKLFF. The sequenced DNA is TGTGCCAGCAGTTCCCCCGGGGGGTCAACTAATGAAAAACTGTTTTTT.